Below, 22 T cell receptor beta chains from the same sample are listed, as sequenced in a study of T cell responses to AZD1222 COVID-19 vaccine. The data were produced by immunoSEQ multiplex PCR, yet TCRdb's version contains in-frame clones alone and is incomplete. Seen here are around 99,000 clones, 75% to 90% observed once, and the top ten hold roughly 5.3%. The specimen comprised peripheral blood, sampled on day 0 of AZD1222 vaccination. These receptors were obtained from an adult in good health.

The genes are TRBV18 and TRBJ2-7; 9 bases map to TRBD2. V gave up 5 bases and J gave up 2 bases; unmatched junction bases: 1. The CDR3 has 13 amino acids. The V gene's germline CDR1 is KGHSH and CDR2 LQKENI. In DNA, the CDR3 is TGTGCCAGCTCAGGCGGGGGGGCCTACGAGCAGTACTTC. Protein product: CASSGGGAYEQYF.

The CDR3 nucleotides read TGTGCCAGCAGCCTCTATAGAACAGGACCACCGGGGGCCCAGTACTTC. It translates to CASSLYRTGPPGAQYF. The chain is built from TRBV3-1 (or the pseudogene TRBV3-2) and TRBJ2-5; D possibly corresponds to TRBD2 (6 bases). V lost 4 bases and J 9 bases, leaving 24 bases between the germline ends. Per the germline V gene, CDR1 is LGHDT and CDR2 is YNNKEL (reference sequence). The CDR3 length is 16 residues.

The V gene is TRBV27, the J gene TRBJ2-5; 13 positions match TRBD2. Germline loops: CDR1 MNHEY, CDR2 SMNVEV (reference sequence). The ends lost 4 bases at V and 5 bases at J; junction bases unmatched: 4. This CDR3 contains 15 residues. The CDR3 nucleotides are TGTGCCAGCAGTTCCACTAGCGGGAGGGTTGAGACCCAGTACTTC. This encodes CASSSTSGRVETQYF.

The chain links TRBV4-1 to TRBJ1-5, with a weak D call TRBD1 (5 bases). Germline V gives CDR1 MGHRA, CDR2 YSYEKL. V lost 0 bases to trimming and J lost 2 bases, with 11 bases between them. The CDR3 covers 16 residues. The CDR3 reads CASSQDGGLGNQPQHF. As DNA, the CDR3 is TGCGCCAGCAGCCAAGATGGGGGATTGGGCAATCAGCCCCAGCATTTT.

This rearrangement joins TRBV6-6 to TRBJ2-6, with TRBD1 matching 7 bases. CDR3 size: 17 residues. Unmatched junction bases numbered 9, after V lost 5 bases and J lost 2 bases. Germline V CDR1 and CDR2: MNHNY, SVGAGI (reference sequence). The CDR3 DNA follows: TGTGCCAGCAGTCGATTGGGACAGCTCCCTGGGGCCAACGTCCTGACTTTC. Its protein is CASSRLGQLPGANVLTF.

The chain links TRBV27 to TRBJ1-6; D uncertain. The CDR3 is 14 residues long. Trimming pared 2 bases from V and 10 bases from J, leaving 12 bases between. CDR1 MNHEY and CDR2 SMNVEV come from the germline V gene (reference sequence). CDR3 sequence: CASSLDPGGSPLHF. In DNA form, the CDR3 reads TGTGCCAGCAGTTTAGATCCCGGTGGGTCACCCCTCCACTTT.

The chain recombines TRBV18 with TRBJ1-1; 7 nucleotides agree with TRBD1. This CDR3 is built from 13 residues. J was trimmed by 8 bases and V by 3 bases; bases with no gene match: 6. Germline V CDR1 and CDR2: KGHSH, LQKENI. CDR3 in amino acids: CASSPRGVFEAFF. The CDR3 DNA reads TGTGCCAGCTCACCCAGGGGGGTCTTCGAAGCTTTCTTT.

The chain joins TRBV5-1 to TRBJ1-2, with 9 bases matching TRBD1. The CDR3 consists of 13 residues. CDR1 is SGHRS and CDR2 is YFSETQ in the germline V gene. Trimming cost V 3 bases and J 8 bases; bases outside gene matches: 5. CDR3 nucleotides: TGCGCCAGCAGCTCCGGGACAGGGAACGGCTACACCTTC. It yields the protein CASSSGTGNGYTF.

The V and J genes are TRBV5-8 and TRBJ2-1, with 7 bases identical to TRBD1. Germline V gene data show CDR1 as SGHTS and CDR2 as YDEGEE. The J segment lost 7 bases and the V segment lost 4 bases, leaving 5 bases of the junction unmatched. The CDR3 is made up of 13 amino acids. DNA of the CDR3: TGTGCCAGCAGCAGGGGACAGCGAAATGAGCAGTTCTTC. Translation: CASSRGQRNEQFF.

The rearrangement uses TRBV18 and TRBJ2-2; 8 bases are a match to TRBD2. The CDR3 runs 16 residues. Germline CDR1 and CDR2: KGHSH and LQKENI. V was pared by 3 bases and J by 6 bases, with 9 bases of the junction left unmatched. The CDR3 region is CASSPFSGSNAGELFF. The CDR3 coding sequence is TGTGCCAGCTCACCTTTCAGCGGGAGCAACGCCGGGGAGCTGTTTTTT.

The chain is built from TRBV9 and TRBJ1-4; D is uncertain. CDR1 and CDR2 (germline): SGDLS, YYNGEE. With 4 bases removed from V and 8 bases from J, the gap between germline ends came to 12 bases. The CDR3 has 13 amino acids. Here the CDR3 DNA reads TGTGCCAGCAGCCAGCGTCCTTCCGAAAAACTGTTTTTT. Protein product: CASSQRPSEKLFF.

The rearrangement links TRBV30 to TRBJ2-1; 10 bases fit TRBD1. Losses at the gene ends were 5 bases for V and 9 bases for J; bases not matched to a gene: 4. Germline loops: CDR1 GTSNPN, CDR2 SVGIG (reference sequence). This CDR3 is 12 amino acids long. The CDR3 protein is CAWDRGRVEQFF. DNA for the CDR3: TGTGCCTGGGACAGGGGGCGAGTTGAGCAGTTCTTC.

J is TRBJ2-3 and V is TRBV18; 15 nucleotides match TRBD2. J lost 10 bases, V lost 3 bases, and 8 bases had no gene match. The CDR3 loop spans 16 amino acids. CDR1 and CDR2 from the germline V gene are KGHSH and LQKENI. The CDR3: CASSPSGLAGGGPQYF. In DNA form, the CDR3 reads TGTGCCAGCTCACCCTCGGGACTAGCGGGAGGAGGTCCGCAGTATTTT.

The chain joins TRBV4-2 to TRBJ1-5; D might be TRBD1 (6 bases). This CDR3 has 15 amino acids. Trimming took 4 bases from V and 7 from J, leaving 17 bases between them. Germline-derived CDR1 and CDR2 are LGHNA and YNFKEQ. The CDR3 sequence is CASSRREGDTQPQHF. The CDR3, as DNA: TGTGCCAGCAGCCGAAGGGAAGGGGACACACAGCCCCAGCATTTT.

The chain has TRBV12-3 or TRBV12-4 and TRBJ1-2, with 8 bases aligning to TRBD1. V lost 5 bases and J lost 8; bases outside the gene matches: 4. The CDR3 consists of 12 residues. The CDR3, as DNA: TGTGCCAGCAGTCGGGACAGGATAGGCTACACCTTC. It encodes CASSRDRIGYTF.

The V and J genes are TRBV19 and TRBJ2-2, with D possibly being TRBD2 (5 bases). This CDR3 is 14 amino acids long. CDR1 and CDR2 from the germline V gene are LNHDA and SQIVND (reference sequence). With 7 bases removed from V and 5 bases from J, the gap between germline ends came to 14 bases. The CDR3 DNA is TGTGCCAGTAACGGGAACAGCCGGACCGGGGAGCTGTTTTTT. Its translation: CASNGNSRTGELFF.

The rearrangement uses TRBV18 and TRBJ2-5, with 12 bases fitting TRBD1. The CDR3 totals 16 residues. Per germline, CDR1 KGHSH and CDR2 LQKENI. The V segment lost 6 bases and the J segment 4 bases; nucleotides outside the gene matches: 9. The CDR3: CASSPRGQGAGETQYF. The DNA for the CDR3 is TGTGCCAGCTCCCCAAGGGGACAGGGGGCCGGAGAGACCCAGTACTTC.

V gene TRBV7-8 combines with J gene TRBJ1-2; 7 bases line up with TRBD1. Germline trimming cut 3 bases from V and 0 bases from J; bases unmatched to any gene: 1. CDR3 length equals 14 residues. CDR1 and CDR2 (germline): SGHVS, FQNEAQ. The CDR3 spells CASSLDRSNYGYTF. CDR3 bases: TGTGCCAGCAGCTTGGACAGGTCTAACTATGGCTACACCTTC.

The rearrangement uses TRBV2 and TRBJ2-1; perhaps TRBD1 as D (6 bases). Germline V gives CDR1 SNHLY, CDR2 FYNNEI. V shed 1 base and J shed 3 bases, with 10 bases lying between them. The length of the CDR3 is 15 residues. The CDR3 coding sequence is TGTGCCAGCAGTGAAGAACAGGGTAGCTACAATGAGCAGTTCTTC. Protein: CASSEEQGSYNEQFF.

The chain employs TRBV7-2 and TRBJ1-3; D unclear. CDR3 length equals 17 residues. With 0 bases removed from V and 0 bases from J, the gap between germline ends came to 12 bases. CDR1 is SGHTA and CDR2 is FQGNSA in the germline V gene. The CDR3 nucleotides are TGTGCCAGCAGCTTAGCGACTAACAGAATCTCTGGAAACACCATATATTTT. Its protein product is CASSLATNRISGNTIYF.

The chain uses TRBV6-5 and TRBJ2-1, with D unclear. This CDR3 is built from 13 residues. Trimming removed 0 bases at V and 7 bases at J, with 7 bases between. Germline loops: CDR1 MNHEY, CDR2 SVGAGI. This CDR3 reads CASSYSLENEQFF. In DNA form, the CDR3 reads TGTGCCAGCAGTTACTCCCTCGAGAATGAGCAGTTCTTC.

In DNA form, the CDR3 reads TGTGCCAGCAGCTTTCGGACTAGCGGTGGTGAGCAGTTCTTC. Encoded protein: CASSFRTSGGEQFF. The V call is TRBV7-9, the J call TRBJ2-1; 10 bases line up with TRBD2. This CDR3 is 14 amino acids long. Germline V CDR1 and CDR2: SEHNR, FQNEAQ (reference sequence). The V gene end was trimmed by 3 bases and the J gene end by 9 bases; junction bases not matched to a gene: 5.